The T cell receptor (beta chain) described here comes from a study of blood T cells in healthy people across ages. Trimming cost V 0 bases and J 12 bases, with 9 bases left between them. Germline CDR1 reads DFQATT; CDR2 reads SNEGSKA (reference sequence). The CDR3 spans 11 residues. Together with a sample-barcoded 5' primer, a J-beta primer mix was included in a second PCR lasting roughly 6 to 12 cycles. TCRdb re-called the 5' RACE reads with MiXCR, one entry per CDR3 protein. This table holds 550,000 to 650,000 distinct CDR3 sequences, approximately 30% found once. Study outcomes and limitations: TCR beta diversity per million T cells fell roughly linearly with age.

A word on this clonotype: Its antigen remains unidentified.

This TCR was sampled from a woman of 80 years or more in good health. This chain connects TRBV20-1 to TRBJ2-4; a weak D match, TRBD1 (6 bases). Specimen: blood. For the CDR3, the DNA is TGCAGTGCTAGAGATCCAGGGGCTCAGTACTTC. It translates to CSARDPGAQYF.